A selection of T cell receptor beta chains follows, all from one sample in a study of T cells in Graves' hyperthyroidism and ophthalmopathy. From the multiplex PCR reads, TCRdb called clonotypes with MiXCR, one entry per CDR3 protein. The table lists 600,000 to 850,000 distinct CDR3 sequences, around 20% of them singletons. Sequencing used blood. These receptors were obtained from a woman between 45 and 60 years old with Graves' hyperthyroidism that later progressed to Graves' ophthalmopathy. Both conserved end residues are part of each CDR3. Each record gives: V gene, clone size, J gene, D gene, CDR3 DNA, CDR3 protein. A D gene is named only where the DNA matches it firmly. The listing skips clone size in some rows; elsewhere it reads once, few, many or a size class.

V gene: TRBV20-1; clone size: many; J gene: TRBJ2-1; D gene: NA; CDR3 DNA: TGCAGTGCTAGTGGGCTCACTAGAGTCTACAATGAGCAGTTCTTC; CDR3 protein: CSASGLTRVYNEQFF
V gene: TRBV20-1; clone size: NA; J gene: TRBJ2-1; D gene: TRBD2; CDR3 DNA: TGCAGTGCTGAGTTCGGCAGGACTAGCGGCAATGAGCAGTTCTTC; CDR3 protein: CSAEFGRTSGNEQFF
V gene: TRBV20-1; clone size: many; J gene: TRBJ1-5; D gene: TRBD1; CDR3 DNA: TGCAGTGCTGTAAACAGGGGAGGCAATCAGCCCCAGCATTTT; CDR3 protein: CSAVNRGGNQPQHF
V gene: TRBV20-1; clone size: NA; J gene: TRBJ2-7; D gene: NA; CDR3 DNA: TGCAGTGCTACCAGCGCCATAACCTACGAGCAGTACTTC; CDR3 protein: CSATSAITYEQYF
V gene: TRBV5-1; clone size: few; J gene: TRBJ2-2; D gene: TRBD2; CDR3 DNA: TGCGCCAGCAGCCGGGAGGCAAACACCGGGGAGCTGTTTTTT; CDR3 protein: CASSREANTGELFF
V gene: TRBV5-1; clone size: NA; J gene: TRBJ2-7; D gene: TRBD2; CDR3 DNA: TGCGCCAGCAGCCTCGGGACTAGCGGGGTCGGCGAGCAGTACTTC; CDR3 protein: CASSLGTSGVGEQYF
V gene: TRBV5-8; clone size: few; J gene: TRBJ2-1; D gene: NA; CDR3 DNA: TGTGCCAGCAGTTTCAGGGGGGGCAATGAGCAGTTCTTC; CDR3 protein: CASSFRGGNEQFF
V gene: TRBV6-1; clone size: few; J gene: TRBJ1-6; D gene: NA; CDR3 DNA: TGTGCCAGCACTCGTCCTCCCAGCTACGGTAATTCACCCCTCCACTTT; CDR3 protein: CASTRPPSYGNSPLHF
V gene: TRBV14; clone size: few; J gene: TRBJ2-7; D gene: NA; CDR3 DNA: TGTGCCAGCAGCCAAGGGGTCCCCCGGGGAGAGCAGTACTTC; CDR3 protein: CASSQGVPRGEQYF
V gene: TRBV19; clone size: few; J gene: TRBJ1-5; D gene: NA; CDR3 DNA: TGTGCCAGTAGTTTGACAGGCCCAGATCAGCCCCAGCATTTT; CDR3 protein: CASSLTGPDQPQHF
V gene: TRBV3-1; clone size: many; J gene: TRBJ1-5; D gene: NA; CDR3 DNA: TGTGCCAGCAGTATTAGACATGGGGGTCAGCCCCAGCATTTT; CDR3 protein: CASSIRHGGQPQHF
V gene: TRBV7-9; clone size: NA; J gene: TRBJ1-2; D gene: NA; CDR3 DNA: TGTGCCAGCAGCTTATCGCCATTGGGGATCTATGGCTACACCTTC; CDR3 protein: CASSLSPLGIYGYTF
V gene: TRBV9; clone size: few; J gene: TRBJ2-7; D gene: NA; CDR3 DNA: TGTGCCAGCAGCGTGGACCCAACCTACGAGCAGTACTTC; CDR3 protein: CASSVDPTYEQYF
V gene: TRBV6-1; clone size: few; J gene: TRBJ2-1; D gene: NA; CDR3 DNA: TGTGCCACCAGTGATTTGCAAGGACGGTACAATGAGCAGTTCTTC; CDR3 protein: CATSDLQGRYNEQFF
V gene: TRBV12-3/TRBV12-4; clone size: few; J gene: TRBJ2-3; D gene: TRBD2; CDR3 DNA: TGTGCCAGCAGTGGGACTAGCGGGGGCCTCCAAGGGACAGATACGCAGTATTTT; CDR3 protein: CASSGTSGGLQGTDTQYF